This T cell receptor beta chain derives from a study of cytomegalovirus exposure and HLA in healthy donors. Regarding the study as a whole: The authors later found most CMV-associated TCR beta chains appeared HLA-restricted. It has been reported that TCR beta sequences accurately predicted the HLA-A and HLA-B alleles of most subjects.

This CDR3 comprises 16 residues. Germline values: CDR1 SGHNT, CDR2 YYREEE (reference sequence). V was pared by 0 bases and J by 0 bases, with 12 bases between. A word on this clone: The target antigen is unknown.

PCR involved 60 Vbeta and 13 Jbeta primers. Sequencing was performed with immunoSEQ multiplex PCR; in TCRdb, only in-frame clones are kept and a portion is missing. Of 120,000 or so clones listed, about three quarters are singletons. This TCR was sampled from a woman in her sixties or seventies in good health and CMV-seropositive. What was sequenced was PBMCs. This chain uses TRBV5-4 with TRBJ1-2, with D unclear. This CDR3 reads CASSLELRMTNYGYTF. The CDR3 DNA follows: TGTGCCAGCAGCTTGGAATTGAGGATGACTAACTATGGCTACACCTTC.